This TCR beta chain appears in the sequencing data of a study of cytomegalovirus exposure and HLA in healthy donors (dated by TCRdb to 2016 to 2017). Background for the entire study: In an earlier analysis of approximately 500 of the donors, 276 Gb of sequence data and 117 million unique TCR beta sequences from about 179 million T cells were reported. An early release that covered around 590 HLA-typed donors contained around 300 gigabases of sequencing data and 65 million to 100 million unique TCR sequences. Of the roughly 390 genotyped donors, roughly 85% fell in the genetic ancestry cluster associated with self-reported Caucasian donors. The study aimed to test whether cataloging public T cell receptors could reveal signatures of past pathogen exposure. The study used immunosequencing to profile the T cell repertoires of approximately 630 subjects and linked those repertoires to cytomegalovirus serostatus. Besides the first cohort of around 700 subjects, a separate validation cohort made up of around 120 different subjects was used. To predict cytomegalovirus infection status, the study combined high-throughput TCR immunosequencing, statistical association of individual TCRs with disease status, and machine learning. In a later analysis, previously published TCR beta repertoires from 666 donors were re-analyzed and high-resolution HLA genotyping was added so that TCR occurrence patterns could be studied. The later analysis used no new phenotypic data to find candidate immune exposures, relying instead on TCR beta sequences and their occurrence across donors. In an earlier analysis of 500 to 650 of the donors, high-throughput TCR beta sequencing was used to judge whether each TCR beta V gene segment behaved as functional or pseudogenic. Donor age, sex, ethnicity and CMV serostatus were compiled alongside the repertoire data. A later genetic analysis took genome-wide SNP genotypes for about three fifths of the roughly 670 donors and used that subset as a discovery cohort. All discovery cohort repertoires had been generated using a single sequencing platform. HLA typing covered class I and class II loci at four-digit resolution. The number of donors typed differed by locus, with roughly 629-640 for A, B, C, DRB1 and DQB1, 522 for DQA1, about 610 for DPA1, and 472 for DPB1. Because of strong linkage in the cohort, five DR-DQ haplotypes were treated as single units for association and clustering. Among some 410 genotyped donors of the cohort, an average of around 220,000 unique TCR beta nucleotide sequences was sequenced per donor, of which about 18% were non-productive. What the study reported, not specific to this receptor: A further reported finding was that TCR beta sequences accurately predicted the HLA-A and HLA-B alleles for most subjects in the first cohort. Compared with equally common non-associated chains, HLA-associated TCR beta chains in a later analysis were more clonally expanded and had lower generation probabilities. Because some donors lacked HLA typing at each locus, the association tests relied only on the typed subset. Assigning TCR associations to individual alleles was difficult when HLA alleles, especially DR and DQ, strongly co-occurred. The authors suggested that the approach could potentially be extended to other disease states and immunological phenotypes. The earlier analysis of some 560 of the donors excluded about 16 rarely observed V segments, including chromosome 9 orphons, because counts were too low. Presence/absence analyses assumed roughly uniform sequencing depth across donors, an assumption that may not hold. A total of fewer than 200 TCR beta chains were listed by the study as associated with cytomegalovirus. Some IMGT-functional V segments, including TRBV6-2 and TRBV6-3, could not be distinguished by the 87-base-pair reads and were therefore excluded. The sequencing pipeline was judged likely to have produced a cluster of highly shared sequence variants as a technical artifact. A later analysis reported that several top co-occurrence clusters appeared linked to parvovirus B19, influenza, CMV and Epstein-Barr virus. An association between a missense DCLRE1C variant and V-gene and J-gene trimming of TCR beta chains was found in a later genetic analysis and replicated in an independent cohort. An earlier analysis of some 590 of the donors showed that most TCR beta V segments appeared in productive rearrangements either about 87% or about 30% of the time, which broadly matched IMGT annotations. Linkage disequilibrium might explain the correlated functional status among segregating V segments, but an unknown experimental factor could not be excluded. Compared with the roughly 700-donor mean, donors in an Asian-associated ancestry cluster had fewer N-insertions in productive TCRs, according to a later genetic analysis. CMV serostatus was the only immune exposure information available for the cohort. A later analysis found that TCR association rates varied across HLA loci, with DRB1 alleles showing the most associated TCRs and HLA-C alleles the fewest. In vitro tests confirmed that a few of the cytomegalovirus-associated TCR beta chains recognize cytomegalovirus antigens. Most TCR sequences were seen in very few donors, while some public TCRs were found in many individuals. In a later analysis, 16,951 TCR beta sequences were associated with specific HLA alleles at a false discovery rate of 0.05. A later analysis found that most CMV-associated TCR beta chains appeared HLA-restricted, with HLA associations seemingly driven largely by CMV exposure. The classifier was reported to diagnose cytomegalovirus status with high specificity and sensitivity in both the original and validation cohorts. Only TCR beta chains were sequenced in this cohort, and the absence of alpha or paired-chain data limited detectable features.

Comment on this clone: The specificity of this receptor is unknown. It has no much larger one-base neighbor in the sample; base qualities were not kept.

In total, more than 500 healthy bone marrow donors made up the cohort. Cohort members were all nominally healthy when sampled, although unrecorded immune exposures were likely present. The donor was CMV seropositive and belonged to the group of some 290 seropositive cohort members. Each donor provided a peripheral blood sample, and peripheral blood mononuclear cells were used for TCR beta sequencing. Genomic DNA extraction from the blood cell samples was performed with the Qiagen DNeasy Blood Extraction Kit. The CDR3 covers 12 residues, taking in both the cysteine and the phenylalanine. CDR3 DNA only is kept here, 36 bases in frame from base 1. In the germline V gene, CDR1 corresponds to SGHDT and CDR2 to YYEEEE. Libraries came from the immunoSEQ multiplex PCR assay. The multiplex PCR relied on a mix of 60 forward primers for TCR Vbeta segments and 13 reverse primers for TCR Jbeta segments. A multiplex PCR assay on genomic DNA amplified the CDR3 region of rearranged TCR beta genes. On the Illumina HiSeq System, the amplified TCR beta libraries were sequenced as 87-base-pair reads. Per the authors' processing: In a later analysis, some 80 million unique TCR beta chains were counted across the approximately 640 repertoires, and around 10 million of these chains were shared by at least two donors. To remove PCR and sequencing errors, raw reads were error-corrected and collapsed into unique sequences using a nearest-neighbor algorithm that merged closely related sequences. CDR3 sequences were aligned to IMGT reference sequences to assign V, D and J gene segments. For a sequence to be retained, a match of at least six nucleotides to both a V gene segment and a J gene segment was required. A rearrangement was called productive if the CDR3 had no stop codons and remained in frame with V and J, and every other rearrangement was called non-productive. CDR3 was defined by IMGT convention, running from the second conserved V-encoded cysteine to the conserved J-encoded phenylalanine. In an earlier analysis of more than 550 of the donors, sequences lacking an unambiguous match to a single V gene segment were excluded. In an earlier analysis of 587 of the donors, V segments were called functional above 56.7% productive rearrangements and were called segregating when the between-donor standard deviation exceeded 5%. A statistical classification framework was developed to diagnose cytomegalovirus status using the catalog of TCR beta chain sequences. A later analysis assigned V and J genes by comparing TCR nucleotide sequences with IMGT/GENE-DB human TR gene sequences. In a later analysis, CDR3 sequences and most-parsimonious VDJ recombination scenarios were assigned using the TCRdist pipeline. In a later analysis, each TCR beta chain was defined by its CDR3 amino acid sequence together with its V-gene family, and reads lacking a unique V-gene family were excluded. As a way to deal with suspected cross-contamination and a sequencing artifact, a later analysis dropped over 550 nucleotide sequences that were highly shared and had low generation probability. A later analysis calculated a clonal expansion index for each public chain from normalized within-repertoire ranks of inferred template counts. Generation probabilities in a later analysis came from a VDJ recombination model fitted to out-of-frame rearrangements, and those results were checked against IGoR. In a later analysis, TCR-TCR, TCR-HLA and TCR-CMV co-occurrence was scored with hypergeometric tests, and a repertoire-size bias correction was applied to TCR pairs. In a later analysis, false discovery rates were estimated by permuting HLA or CMV assignments 20 times. In a later analysis, co-occurring TCRs were grouped using DBSCAN, with TCRdist sequence similarity added in when clustering inside HLA-allele-positive subsets. Repertoires with fewer than 30,000 or more than 120,000 public chains, plus five repertoires with anomalous nucleotide sharing, were excluded from co-occurrence clustering. TCRdb carries this immuneACCESS record with in-frame sequences only. Its versions omit some clonotypes, under half of them owing to an unresolved V gene in the studies checked, with the rest unexplained. V and J calls and clone size come straight from that table; D and trimming were deduced from the DNA. The sample records 180,000 or so clones, under 9.5% of which are singletons. Over 1% of the sample goes to the ten largest clones.

The chain couples TRBV5-6 to TRBJ2-5; TRBD2 is perhaps the D gene, given 5 matching bases. The closer fit of TRBJ2-7 to the DNA end suggests the J call may be wrong. Material for sequencing was PBMCs. The receptor was derived from a woman in her 30s in good health and CMV-seropositive. The CDR3 is CASTLRGYEQYF. DNA sequence: TGTGCCAGCACCTTACGGGGATACGAGCAGTACTTC.